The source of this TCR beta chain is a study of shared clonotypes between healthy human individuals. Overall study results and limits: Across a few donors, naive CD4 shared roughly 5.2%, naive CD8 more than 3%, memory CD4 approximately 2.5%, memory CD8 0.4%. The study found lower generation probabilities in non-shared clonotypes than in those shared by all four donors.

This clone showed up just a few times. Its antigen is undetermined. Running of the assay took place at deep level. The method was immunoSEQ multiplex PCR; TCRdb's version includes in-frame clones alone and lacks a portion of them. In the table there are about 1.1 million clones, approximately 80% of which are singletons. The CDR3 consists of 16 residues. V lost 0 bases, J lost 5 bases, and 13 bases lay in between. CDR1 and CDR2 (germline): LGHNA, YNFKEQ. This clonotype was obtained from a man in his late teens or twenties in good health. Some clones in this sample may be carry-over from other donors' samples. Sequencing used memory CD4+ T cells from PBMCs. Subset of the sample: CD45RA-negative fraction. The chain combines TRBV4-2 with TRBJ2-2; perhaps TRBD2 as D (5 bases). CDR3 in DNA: TGTGCCAGCAGCCAAGATGGCGGGCCTGGTACCGGGGAGCTGTTTTTT. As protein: CASSQDGGPGTGELFF.